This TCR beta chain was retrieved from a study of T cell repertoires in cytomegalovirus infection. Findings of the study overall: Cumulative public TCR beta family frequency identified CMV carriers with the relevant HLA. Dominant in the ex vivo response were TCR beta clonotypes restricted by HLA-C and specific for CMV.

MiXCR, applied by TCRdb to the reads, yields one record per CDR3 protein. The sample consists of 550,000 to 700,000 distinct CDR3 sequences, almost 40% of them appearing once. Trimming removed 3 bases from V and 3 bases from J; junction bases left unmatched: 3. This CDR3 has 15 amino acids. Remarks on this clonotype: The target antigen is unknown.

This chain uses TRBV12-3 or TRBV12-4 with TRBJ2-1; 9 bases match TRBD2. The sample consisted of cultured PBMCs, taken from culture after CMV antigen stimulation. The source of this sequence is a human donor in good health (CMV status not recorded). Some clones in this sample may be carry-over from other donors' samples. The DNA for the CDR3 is TGTGCCAGCAGTTTCGGGACTAGCTTCTACAATGAGCAGTTCTTC. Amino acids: CASSFGTSFYNEQFF.